This T cell receptor (beta chain) is drawn from a study of cytomegalovirus exposure and HLA in healthy donors (dated by TCRdb to about 2017). Background for the entire study: In an earlier analysis of roughly 590 of the donors, less than 350 Gb of sequence data and approximately 100 million unique TCR beta sequences from 150 million to 200 million T cells were reported. Approximately 310 gigabases of sequencing data and approximately 84 million unique TCR sequences were included in an early release covering over 600 HLA-typed donors. The genetic ancestry cluster associated with self-reported Caucasian donors included approximately 85% of the roughly 400 genotyped donors. The study aimed to test whether cataloging public T cell receptors could reveal signatures of past pathogen exposure. The study profiled the T cell repertoires of about 640 subjects by immunosequencing and related them to cytomegalovirus serostatus. A separate validation cohort of 90 to 150 different subjects was used in addition to the approximately 700-subject first cohort. The study combined high-throughput TCR immunosequencing, statistical association of individual TCRs with disease status, and machine learning to predict cytomegalovirus infection status. In a later analysis, previously published TCR beta repertoires from 550 to 700 donors were re-analyzed and high-resolution HLA genotyping was added so that TCR occurrence patterns could be studied. In the later analysis, no new phenotypic data were used to find candidate immune exposures; instead, reliance was placed on TCR beta sequences and their occurrence across donors. An earlier analysis of around 540 of the donors applied high-throughput TCR beta sequencing to assess whether each TCR beta V gene segment acted as functional or pseudogenic. Donor age, sex, ethnicity and CMV serostatus were compiled alongside the repertoire data. A later genetic analysis used genome-wide SNP genotypes for about 60% of the roughly 700 donors, treating that subset as a discovery cohort. All discovery cohort repertoires had been generated using a single sequencing platform. Both class I and class II loci were covered by HLA typing, at four-digit resolution. Typing coverage differed by locus: A, B, C, DRB1 and DQB1 were typed in roughly 620-630 donors, DQA1 in 500 to 550, DPA1 in roughly 590, and DPB1 in 400 to 490. Because of strong linkage in the cohort, four or five DR-DQ haplotypes were treated as single units for association and clustering. Among some 400 genotyped donors of the cohort, an average of approximately 200,000 unique TCR beta nucleotide sequences was sequenced per donor, of which about 19% were non-productive.

In the case of this clone: What antigen it recognizes has not been identified. No quality values exist for individual bases; no much larger clone is one base distant.

Overall results and qualifications from the work: Assigning TCR associations to individual alleles was difficult when HLA alleles, especially DR and DQ, strongly co-occurred. Compared with the approximately 670-donor mean, donors in an Asian-associated ancestry cluster had fewer N-insertions in productive TCRs, according to a later genetic analysis. A later analysis reported that several top co-occurrence clusters appeared linked to parvovirus B19, influenza, CMV and Epstein-Barr virus. The authors suggested that the approach could potentially be extended to other disease states and immunological phenotypes. The presence/absence analyses assumed that sequencing depth was roughly uniform across donors, and that assumption may not be true. Compared with equally common non-associated chains, HLA-associated TCR beta chains in a later analysis were more clonally expanded and had lower generation probabilities. In a later analysis, TCR association rates were found to vary across HLA loci, with the most associated TCRs seen for DRB1 alleles and the fewest for HLA-C alleles. Immune exposure information for the cohort was limited to CMV serostatus. The 87-base-pair reads could not distinguish some IMGT-functional V segments, including TRBV6-2 and TRBV6-3, so those segments were excluded. Only TCR beta chains were sequenced in this cohort, and the absence of alpha or paired-chain data limited detectable features. In an earlier analysis of roughly 560 of the donors, most TCR beta V segments were observed in productive rearrangements about 87% or about 30% of the time, broadly matching IMGT annotations. Specific HLA alleles were associated with roughly 16,000 TCR beta sequences at a false discovery rate of 0.05 in a later analysis. A few of the identified cytomegalovirus-associated TCR beta chains were confirmed in vitro to be specific for cytomegalovirus antigens. The earlier analysis of around 600 of the donors excluded 15 to 20 rarely observed V segments, including chromosome 9 orphons, because counts were too low. The classifier was reported to diagnose cytomegalovirus status with high specificity and sensitivity in both the original cohort and the validation cohort. A cluster of highly shared sequence variants was judged likely to be a technical artifact of the sequencing pipeline. Correlated functional status among segregating V segments might be attributable to linkage disequilibrium, but an unknown experimental factor could not be ruled out. A further reported finding was that TCR beta sequences accurately predicted the HLA-A and HLA-B alleles for most subjects in the first cohort. A later analysis found that most CMV-associated TCR beta chains appeared HLA-restricted, with HLA associations seemingly driven largely by CMV exposure. A later genetic analysis associated a missense DCLRE1C variant with V-gene and J-gene trimming of TCR beta chains, and an independent cohort replicated the association. Across donors, most TCR sequences were observed very rarely, whereas some public TCRs were present in many individuals. Because some donors lacked HLA typing at each locus, the association tests relied only on the typed subset. A total of roughly 160 TCR beta chains were listed by the study as associated with cytomegalovirus.

The cohort comprised 710 or so healthy bone marrow donors. All cohort members were sampled while nominally healthy, although unrecorded immune exposures were likely present. The donor tested CMV seropositive, placing the donor among the 289 seropositive members of the cohort. A peripheral blood sample was collected from each donor, and TCR beta sequencing was performed on peripheral blood mononuclear cells. Genomic DNA extraction from the blood cell samples was performed with the Qiagen DNeasy Blood Extraction Kit. The CDR3 covers 16 residues, taking in both the cysteine and the phenylalanine. Of the read, only the CDR3 DNA is kept; its 48 bases are in frame from base 1. The trim is 4 bases for V and 9 bases for J, with a gap of 22 bases between the germline ends. The germline V gene encodes CDR1 KGHSH and CDR2 LQKENI. The library was made by the immunoSEQ multiplex PCR assay. A mixture of 60 forward primers for TCR Vbeta segments and 13 reverse primers for TCR Jbeta segments was used in the multiplex PCR. Amplification of the CDR3 region of rearranged TCR beta genes was performed with a multiplex PCR assay on genomic DNA. On the Illumina HiSeq System, the amplified TCR beta libraries were sequenced as 87-base-pair reads. For the original study's pipeline: In a later analysis, 80 million or so unique TCR beta chains were counted across the roughly 610 repertoires, and some 10 million of these chains were shared by at least two donors. A nearest-neighbor algorithm error-corrected the raw reads and collapsed the reads into unique sequences, merging closely related sequences to remove PCR and sequencing errors. V, D and J gene segments were assigned by aligning CDR3 sequences to IMGT reference sequences. For a sequence to be retained, a match of at least six nucleotides was required to both a V gene segment and a J gene segment. A rearrangement was called productive if the CDR3 had no stop codons and remained in frame with V and J, and every other rearrangement was called non-productive. CDR3 was defined according to IMGT convention as the region running from the second conserved V-encoded cysteine to the conserved J-encoded phenylalanine. The earlier analysis of about 620 of the donors excluded sequences that lacked an unambiguous match to a single V gene segment. In an earlier analysis of some 590 of the donors, V segments were called functional above 56.7% productive rearrangements and were called segregating when the between-donor standard deviation exceeded 5%. To diagnose cytomegalovirus status from the catalog of TCR beta chain sequences, a statistical classification framework was built. In a later analysis, TCR nucleotide sequences were compared against IMGT/GENE-DB human TR gene sequences so that V and J genes could be assigned. In a later analysis, CDR3 sequences and most-parsimonious VDJ recombination scenarios were assigned using the TCRdist pipeline. In a later analysis, each TCR beta chain was defined by its CDR3 amino acid sequence together with its V-gene family, and reads lacking a unique V-gene family were excluded. In a later analysis, several hundred highly shared, low-generation-probability nucleotide sequences were removed to address suspected cross-contamination and a sequencing artifact. A later analysis calculated a clonal expansion index for each public chain from normalized within-repertoire ranks of inferred template counts. In a later analysis, generation probabilities were computed using a VDJ recombination model fitted to out-of-frame rearrangements, and the results were checked against IGoR. Hypergeometric tests were used in a later analysis to score TCR-TCR, TCR-HLA and TCR-CMV co-occurrence, with a repertoire-size bias correction applied to the TCR pairs. To estimate false discovery rates, a later analysis permuted the HLA or CMV assignments 20 times. A later analysis grouped co-occurring TCRs with DBSCAN, adding TCRdist sequence similarity when clustering within HLA-allele-positive subsets. Co-occurrence clustering excluded repertoires with fewer than 30,000 or more than 120,000 public chains, plus five with anomalous nucleotide sharing. The table comes from immuneACCESS by way of TCRdb, which keeps in-frame sequences with V and J called. Part of the clones is missing from these tables; in studies checked, under half for an unresolved V gene and the rest for unknown reasons. V and J calls and clone size are those listed in that table; D and trimming were worked out from the DNA. For this sample the table gives almost 90,000 clones, of which 85% were detected only once. Clones ranked in the top ten supply about 7% of the sample.

The clonotype originates from a man between 40 and 49 years old in good health and CMV-seropositive. The sequencing sample was made of PBMCs. The sequence joins TRBV18 to TRBJ2-1; possibly the D gene is TRBD2, per 6 matching bases. The CDR3 region has the sequence CASSRVLLGPAGEQFF. In nucleotide form, the sequence is TGTGCCAGCTCACGAGTTCTTTTGGGCCCAGCGGGTGAGCAGTTCTTC.